This record concerns one TCR beta chain sequence. Its target is not known. The source of the sample is a study of cytomegalovirus exposure and HLA in healthy donors. Regarding the study as a whole: Researchers counted 150 to 200 TCR beta chains as cytomegalovirus-associated. The CMV antigen specificity of three CMV-associated chains was confirmed through in vitro analysis.

The PCR contained 60 Vbeta and 13 Jbeta primers. This table comes from immunoSEQ multiplex PCR, and its TCRdb copy is limited to in-frame clones, with some not included. Seen here are roughly 220,000 clones, about 82% observed once, and the top ten hold roughly 3.1%. The TCR sequence derives from a man aged 30-40 years in good health and CMV-seronegative. The material sequenced was PBMCs.

CDR3: CATSSGGGGQPQHF. The CDR3 DNA sequence: TGTGCCACCAGCAGTGGGGGGGGAGGCCAGCCCCAGCATTTT. The rearrangement joins TRBV15 to TRBJ1-5; TRBD1 might be the D (5 bases). The CDR3 runs to 14 residues. Germline V gene lookup returns CDR1 LNHNV and CDR2 YYDKDF (reference sequence). Trimming stripped 3 bases from V and 7 bases from J, with 13 bases between.